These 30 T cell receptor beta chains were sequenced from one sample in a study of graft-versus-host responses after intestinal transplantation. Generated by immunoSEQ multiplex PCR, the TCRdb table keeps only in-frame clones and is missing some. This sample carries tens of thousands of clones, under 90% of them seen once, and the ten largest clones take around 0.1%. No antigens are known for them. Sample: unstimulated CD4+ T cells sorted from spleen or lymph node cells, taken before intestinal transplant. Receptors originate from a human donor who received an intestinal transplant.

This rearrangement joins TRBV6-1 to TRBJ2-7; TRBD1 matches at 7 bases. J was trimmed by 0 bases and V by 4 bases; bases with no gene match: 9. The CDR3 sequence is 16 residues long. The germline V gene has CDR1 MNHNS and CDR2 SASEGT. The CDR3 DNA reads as TGTGCCAGCAGTGGAAACCGGGACAGATTCTCCTACGAGCAGTACTTC. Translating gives CASSGNRDRFSYEQYF.

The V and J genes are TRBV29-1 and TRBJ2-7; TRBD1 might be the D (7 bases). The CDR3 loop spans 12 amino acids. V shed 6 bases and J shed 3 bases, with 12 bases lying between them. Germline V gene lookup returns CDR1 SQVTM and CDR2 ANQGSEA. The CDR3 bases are TGCAGCGTGGGGGGACAGTACTACGAGCAGTACTTC. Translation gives CSVGGQYYEQYF.

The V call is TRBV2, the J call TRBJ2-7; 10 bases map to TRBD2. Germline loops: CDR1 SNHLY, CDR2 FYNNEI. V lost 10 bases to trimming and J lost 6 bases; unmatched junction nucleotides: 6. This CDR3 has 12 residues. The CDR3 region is CATKRGGVEQYF. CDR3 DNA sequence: TGTGCCACCAAGCGGGGGGGCGTCGAGCAGTACTTC.

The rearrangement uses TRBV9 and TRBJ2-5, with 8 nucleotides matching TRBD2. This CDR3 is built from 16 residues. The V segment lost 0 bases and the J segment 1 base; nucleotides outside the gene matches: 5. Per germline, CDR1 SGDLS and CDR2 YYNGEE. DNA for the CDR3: TGTGCCAGCAGCGTAGGTGGCGGGGGGCGCCAAGAGACCCAGTACTTC. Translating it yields CASSVGGGGRQETQYF. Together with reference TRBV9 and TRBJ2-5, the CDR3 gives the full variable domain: DSGVTQTPKHLITATGQRVTLRCSPRSGDLSVYWYQQSLDQGLQFLIQYYNGEERAKGNILERFSAQQFPDLHSELNLSSLELGDSALYFCASSVGGGGRQETQYFGPGTRLLVL.

The CDR3 is CASSFGGEKLFF. The CDR3 nucleotides read TGCGCCAGCAGCTTCGGGGGGGAAAAACTGTTTTTT. The chain uses TRBV5-1 and TRBJ1-4, with a possible D match to TRBD1 (5 bases). Trimming stripped 2 bases from V and 8 bases from J, with 7 bases between. Germline CDR1 is SGHRS and CDR2 is YFSETQ. This CDR3 region has 12 residues.

CDR3 amino acids: CASSLVGQGSYGYTF. The CDR3, as DNA: TGTGCCAGCAGCTTAGTGGGGCAGGGGAGCTATGGCTACACCTTC. The rearrangement links TRBV7-9 to TRBJ1-2, with TRBD1 as a possible D gene (6 bases). The CDR3 runs to 15 residues. V was clipped by 1 base and J by 4 bases, with 13 bases between them. Germline-derived CDR1 and CDR2 are SEHNR and FQNEAQ (reference sequence).

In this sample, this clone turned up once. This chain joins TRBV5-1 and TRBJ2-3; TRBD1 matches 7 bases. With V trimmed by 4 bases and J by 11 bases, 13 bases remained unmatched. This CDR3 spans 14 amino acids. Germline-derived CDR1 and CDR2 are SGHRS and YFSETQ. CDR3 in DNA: TGCGCCAGCAGCCGGCAGGACAGGCCGATTTGGCAGTATTTT. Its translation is CASSRQDRPIWQYF.

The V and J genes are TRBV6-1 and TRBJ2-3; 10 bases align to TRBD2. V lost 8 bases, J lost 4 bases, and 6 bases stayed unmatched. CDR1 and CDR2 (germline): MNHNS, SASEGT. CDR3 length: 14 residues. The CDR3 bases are TGTGCCAGCGTTCAGCGGGGGGGCGCAGATACGCAGTATTTT. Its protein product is CASVQRGGADTQYF.

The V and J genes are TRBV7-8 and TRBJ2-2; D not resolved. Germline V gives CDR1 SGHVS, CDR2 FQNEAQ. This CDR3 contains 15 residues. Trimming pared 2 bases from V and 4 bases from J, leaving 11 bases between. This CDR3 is CASSLRPASTGELFF. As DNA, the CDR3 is TGTGCCAGCAGCTTAAGACCAGCGAGCACCGGGGAGCTGTTTTTT.

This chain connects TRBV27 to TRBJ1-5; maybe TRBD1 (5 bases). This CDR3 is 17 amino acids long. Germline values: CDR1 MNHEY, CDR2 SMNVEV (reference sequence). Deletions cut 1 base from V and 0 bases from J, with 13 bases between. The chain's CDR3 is CASSLYGGTNSNQPQHF. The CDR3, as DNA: TGTGCCAGCAGTTTATATGGGGGGACGAATAGCAATCAGCCCCAGCATTTT.

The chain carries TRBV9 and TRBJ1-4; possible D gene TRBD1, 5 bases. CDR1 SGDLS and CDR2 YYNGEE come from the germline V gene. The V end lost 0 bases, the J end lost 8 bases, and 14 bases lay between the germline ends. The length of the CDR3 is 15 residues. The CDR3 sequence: CASSVAGGVWEKLFF. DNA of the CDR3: TGTGCCAGCAGCGTAGCGGGGGGGGTATGGGAAAAACTGTTTTTT.

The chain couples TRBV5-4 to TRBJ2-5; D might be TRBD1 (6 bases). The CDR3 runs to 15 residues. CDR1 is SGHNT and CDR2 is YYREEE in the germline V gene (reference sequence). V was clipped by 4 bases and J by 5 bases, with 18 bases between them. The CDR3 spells CASSPGQLVLETQYF. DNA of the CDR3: TGTGCCAGCAGCCCCGGACAGCTGGTCTTGGAGACCCAGTACTTC.

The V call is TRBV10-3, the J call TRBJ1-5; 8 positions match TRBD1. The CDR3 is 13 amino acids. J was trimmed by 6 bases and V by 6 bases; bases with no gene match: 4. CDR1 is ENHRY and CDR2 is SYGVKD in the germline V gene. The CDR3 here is CAIRDRDGQPQHF. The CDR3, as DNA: TGTGCCATCAGGGACAGGGACGGTCAGCCCCAGCATTTT.

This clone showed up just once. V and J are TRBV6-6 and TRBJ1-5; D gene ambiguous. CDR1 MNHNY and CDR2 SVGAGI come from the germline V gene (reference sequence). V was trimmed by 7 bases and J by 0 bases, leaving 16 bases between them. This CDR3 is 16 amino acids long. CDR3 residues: CASTRQIGHSNQPQHF. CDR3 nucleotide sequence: TGTGCCAGCACCAGACAAATAGGTCATAGCAATCAGCCCCAGCATTTT.

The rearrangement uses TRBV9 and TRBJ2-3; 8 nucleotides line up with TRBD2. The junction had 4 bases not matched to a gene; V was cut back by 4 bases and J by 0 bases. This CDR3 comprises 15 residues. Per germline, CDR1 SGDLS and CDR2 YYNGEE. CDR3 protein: CASSTSGGSTDTQYF. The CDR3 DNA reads TGTGCCAGCAGCACCTCGGGGGGGAGCACAGATACGCAGTATTTT.

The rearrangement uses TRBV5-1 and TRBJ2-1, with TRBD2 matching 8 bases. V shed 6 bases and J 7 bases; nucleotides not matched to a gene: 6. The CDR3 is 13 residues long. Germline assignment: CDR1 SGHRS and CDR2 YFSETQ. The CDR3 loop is CASTSASGNEQFF. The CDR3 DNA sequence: TGCGCCAGCACCTCAGCTAGCGGGAATGAGCAGTTCTTC.

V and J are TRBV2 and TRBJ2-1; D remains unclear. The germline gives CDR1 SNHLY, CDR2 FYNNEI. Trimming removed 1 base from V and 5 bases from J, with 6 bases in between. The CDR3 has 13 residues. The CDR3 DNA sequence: TGTGCCAGCAGTGAAGGGCTTAACAATGAGCAGTTCTTC. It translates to CASSEGLNNEQFF.

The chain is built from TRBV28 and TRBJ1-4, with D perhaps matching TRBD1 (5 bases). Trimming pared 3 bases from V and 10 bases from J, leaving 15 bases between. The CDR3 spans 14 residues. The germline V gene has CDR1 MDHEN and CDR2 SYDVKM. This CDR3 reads CASSLGGAQRKLFF. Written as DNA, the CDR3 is TGTGCCAGCAGTTTGGGAGGGGCTCAAAGAAAACTGTTTTTT.

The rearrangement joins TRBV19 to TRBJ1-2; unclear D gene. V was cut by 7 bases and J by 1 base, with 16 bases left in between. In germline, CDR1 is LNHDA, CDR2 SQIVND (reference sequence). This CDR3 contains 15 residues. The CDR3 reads CASMAVSPINYGYTF. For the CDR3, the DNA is TGTGCCAGTATGGCGGTCTCTCCCATTAACTATGGCTACACCTTC.

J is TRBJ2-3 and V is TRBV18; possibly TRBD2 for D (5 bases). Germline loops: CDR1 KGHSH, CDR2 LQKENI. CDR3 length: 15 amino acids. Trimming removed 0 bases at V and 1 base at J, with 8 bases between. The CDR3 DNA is TGTGCCAGCTCACCACCGGACGGGGGCACAGATACGCAGTATTTT. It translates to CASSPPDGGTDTQYF.

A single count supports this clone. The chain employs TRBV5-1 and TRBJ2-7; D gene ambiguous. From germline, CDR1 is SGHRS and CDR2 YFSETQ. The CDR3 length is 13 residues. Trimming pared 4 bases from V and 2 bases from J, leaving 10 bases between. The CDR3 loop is CASSTKSAYEQYF. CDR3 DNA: TGCGCCAGCAGCACTAAGTCGGCCTACGAGCAGTACTTC.

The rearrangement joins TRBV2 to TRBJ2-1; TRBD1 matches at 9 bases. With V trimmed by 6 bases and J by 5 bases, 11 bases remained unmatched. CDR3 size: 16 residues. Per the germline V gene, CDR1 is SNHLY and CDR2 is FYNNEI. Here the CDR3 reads CASRSLGDRENNEQFF. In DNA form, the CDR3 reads TGTGCCAGCAGGTCCCTAGGGGACAGGGAAAACAATGAGCAGTTCTTC.

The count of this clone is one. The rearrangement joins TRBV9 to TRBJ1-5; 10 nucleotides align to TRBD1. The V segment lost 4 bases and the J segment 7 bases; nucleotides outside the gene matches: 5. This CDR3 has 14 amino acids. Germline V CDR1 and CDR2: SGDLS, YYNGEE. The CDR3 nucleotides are TGTGCCAGCAGCCCGGGACAGGGGAGGCAGCCCCAGCATTTT. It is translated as CASSPGQGRQPQHF.

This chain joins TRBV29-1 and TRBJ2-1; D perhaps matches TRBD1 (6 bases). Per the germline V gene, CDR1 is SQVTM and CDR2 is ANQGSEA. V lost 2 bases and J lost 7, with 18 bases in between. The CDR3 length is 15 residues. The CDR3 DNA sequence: TGCAGCGTTGAAAAGAGGGGGTACGCAGGTAATGAGCAGTTCTTC. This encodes CSVEKRGYAGNEQFF.

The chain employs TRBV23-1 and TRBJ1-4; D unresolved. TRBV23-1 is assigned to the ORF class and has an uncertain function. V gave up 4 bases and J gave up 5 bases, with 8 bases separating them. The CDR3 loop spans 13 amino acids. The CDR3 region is CASSPQLNEKLFF. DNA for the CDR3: TGCGCCAGCAGTCCACAGCTGAATGAAAAACTGTTTTTT.

CDR3: CASKAPGWETQYF. For the CDR3, the DNA is TGTGCCAGCAAAGCTCCGGGGTGGGAGACCCAGTACTTC. This chain links TRBV2 with TRBJ2-5, with a tentative D call TRBD2 (5 bases). With 7 bases removed from V and 5 bases from J, the gap between germline ends came to 14 bases. CDR3 length equals 13 residues. CDR1 and CDR2 (germline): SNHLY, FYNNEI.

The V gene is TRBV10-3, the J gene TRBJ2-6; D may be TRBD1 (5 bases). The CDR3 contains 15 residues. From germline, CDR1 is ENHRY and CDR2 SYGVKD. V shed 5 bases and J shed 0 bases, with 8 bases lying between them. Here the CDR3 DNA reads TGTGCCATCAGTACAGGAAGCTCTGGGGCCAACGTCCTGACTTTC. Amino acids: CAISTGSSGANVLTF.

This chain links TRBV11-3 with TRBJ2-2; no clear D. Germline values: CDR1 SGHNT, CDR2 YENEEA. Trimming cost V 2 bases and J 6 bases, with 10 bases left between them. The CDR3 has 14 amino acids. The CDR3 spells CASSLSRLAGELFF. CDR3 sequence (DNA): TGTGCCAGCAGCTTAAGCCGTCTGGCCGGGGAGCTGTTTTTT.

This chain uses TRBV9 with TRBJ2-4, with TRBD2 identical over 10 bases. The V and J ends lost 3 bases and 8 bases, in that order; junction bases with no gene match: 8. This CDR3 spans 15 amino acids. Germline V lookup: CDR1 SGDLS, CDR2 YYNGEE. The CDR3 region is CASSARSSGGDIQYF. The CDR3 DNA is TGTGCCAGCAGCGCCCGGTCGAGCGGGGGGGACATTCAGTACTTC.

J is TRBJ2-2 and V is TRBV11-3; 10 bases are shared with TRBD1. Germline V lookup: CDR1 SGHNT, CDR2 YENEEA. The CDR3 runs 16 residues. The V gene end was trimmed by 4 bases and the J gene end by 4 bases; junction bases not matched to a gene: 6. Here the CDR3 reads CASSSPGQGTTGELFF. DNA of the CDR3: TGTGCCAGCAGCTCCCCGGGACAGGGGACCACCGGGGAGCTGTTTTTT.